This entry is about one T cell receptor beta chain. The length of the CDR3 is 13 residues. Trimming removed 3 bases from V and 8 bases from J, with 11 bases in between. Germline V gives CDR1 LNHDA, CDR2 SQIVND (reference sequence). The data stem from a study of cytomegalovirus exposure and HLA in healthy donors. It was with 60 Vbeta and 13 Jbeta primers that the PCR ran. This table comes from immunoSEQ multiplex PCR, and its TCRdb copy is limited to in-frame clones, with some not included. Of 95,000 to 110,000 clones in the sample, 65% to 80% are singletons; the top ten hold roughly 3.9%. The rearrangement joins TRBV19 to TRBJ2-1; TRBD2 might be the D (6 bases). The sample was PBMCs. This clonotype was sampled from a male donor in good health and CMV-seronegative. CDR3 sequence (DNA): TGTGCCAGTAGTATGGCGACGGGAGATGAGCAGTTCTTC. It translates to CASSMATGDEQFF.